The clone carrying this TCR beta chain has ten or more counts. The antigen is unknown. This sample was included in a study of early T cells in non-severe SARS-CoV-2 infection. About the research overall: Whole-blood bulk RNA, unsorted, was sequenced, and chains were unpaired.

Each cDNA molecule carried a unique molecular identifier. TCRdb used MiXCR to reprocess the 5' RACE reads, holding one entry per CDR3 protein. Of tens of thousands of distinct CDR3 sequences in the sample, more than 9% are singletons; the top ten hold roughly 8%. Findings of the study overall: VDJdb matching, biased toward anti-spike CD8 responses, missed private and CD4 specificities.

CDR1 and CDR2 from the germline V gene are SGHNT and YYREEE (reference sequence). After removal of 0 bases from V and 4 bases from J, the junction contained 5 bases not matched to a gene. This CDR3 spans 16 amino acids. Sample: whole blood, taken at baseline. The chain carries TRBV5-4 and TRBJ2-1; 9 nucleotides line up with TRBD2. The origin of this receptor is an adult who was a healthcare worker with PCR-confirmed SARS-CoV-2 infection or an uninfected control (not recorded which). CDR3 bases: TGTGCCAGCAGCTTGGTCTCGGCGGGAGGGTACAATGAGCAGTTCTTC. Its translation is CASSLVSAGGYNEQFF.